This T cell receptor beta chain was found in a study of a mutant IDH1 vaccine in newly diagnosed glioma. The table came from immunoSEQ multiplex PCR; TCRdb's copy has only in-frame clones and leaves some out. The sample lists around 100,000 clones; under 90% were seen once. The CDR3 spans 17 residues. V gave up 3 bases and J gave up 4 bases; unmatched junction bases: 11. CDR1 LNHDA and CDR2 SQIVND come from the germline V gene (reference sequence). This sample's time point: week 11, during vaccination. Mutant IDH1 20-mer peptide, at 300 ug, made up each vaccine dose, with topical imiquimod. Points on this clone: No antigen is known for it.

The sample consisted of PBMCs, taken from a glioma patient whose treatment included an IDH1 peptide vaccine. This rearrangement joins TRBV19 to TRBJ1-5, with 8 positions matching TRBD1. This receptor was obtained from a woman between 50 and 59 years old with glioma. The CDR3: CASSMSGQGIWNQPQHF. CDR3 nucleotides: TGTGCCAGTAGTATGTCCGGACAGGGAATTTGGAATCAGCCCCAGCATTTT.